This is a list of T cell receptor beta chains from one sample in a study of human T cells and chemical hapten exposure. One entry per CDR3 protein, called by TCRdb with MiXCR from the RACE reads. The sample contains 50,000 to 60,000 distinct CDR3 sequences, about an eighth of which appear only once. The sequencing used whole blood, collected in connection with sensitization to the hapten diphenylcyclopropenone (DPC). All receptors derive from a man aged 30 to 45 with alopecia areata. Some clones in this sample may be carry-over from other donors' samples. CDR3s include the opening cysteine and the closing phenylalanine or tryptophan. D genes are given only for firm matches. Some rows mark clone size as missing; the rest say once, few, many or name a class of expanded clone.

CDR3 DNA | CDR3 protein | D gene | J gene | V gene | clone size
TGTGCCAGCAGCTTGGGCATGGGGGAGCAGTACTTC | CASSLGMGEQYF | . | TRBJ2-7 | TRBV7-9 | many
TGTGCCAGCAGCGTCAGTCCGGGACAGGGACTTACCGGGGAGCTGTTTTTT | CASSVSPGQGLTGELFF | TRBD1 | TRBJ2-2 | TRBV9 | .
TGTGCCAGTAGTATTGACCCGGGCGGAGAGACCCAGTACTTC | CASSIDPGGETQYF | . | TRBJ2-5 | TRBV19 | few
TGTGCCAGCTCACCTCCACAGGGGGGGATGAACACTGAAGCTTTCTTT | CASSPPQGGMNTEAFF | TRBD1 | TRBJ1-1 | TRBV18 | many
TGCGCCACCCGGCGGGATGACTATGGCTACACCTTC | CATRRDDYGYTF | . | TRBJ1-2 | TRBV10-2 | .
TGCAGCGTTGCAGGAACTATCCACGAGCAGTACTTC | CSVAGTIHEQYF | . | TRBJ2-7 | TRBV29-1 | few
TGTGCCAGCAGCGCCCTGCCCCTATGGAATGGCTACACCTTC | CASSALPLWNGYTF | . | TRBJ1-2 | TRBV6-2/TRBV6-3 | many
TGTGCCAGCAGCTTGACTGAGGCCGCCTACGAGCAGTACTTC | CASSLTEAAYEQYF | . | TRBJ2-7 | TRBV5-4 | few
TGTGCCTGGAGTGGACAGGACAATCAGCCCCAGCATTTT | CAWSGQDNQPQHF | . | TRBJ1-5 | TRBV30 | .
TGTGCCAGCAGCTCCTACACAACACCAGTGACCGAGGGCACTGAAGCTTTCTTT | CASSSYTTPVTEGTEAFF | . | TRBJ1-1 | TRBV7-3 | many
TGTGCCAGCACCTGGGGGGTTTCCCCCCAACTGAACACTGAAGCTTTCTTT | CASTWGVSPQLNTEAFF | . | TRBJ1-1 | TRBV6-2/TRBV6-3 | many
TGTGCCAGCAGCCAAGATGCTAACTATGGCTACACCTTC | CASSQDANYGYTF | . | TRBJ1-2 | TRBV3-1 | few
TGTGCCAGCAACCCTGGAGACAGCCTTTCCGAGCAGTACTTC | CASNPGDSLSEQYF | . | TRBJ2-7 | TRBV9 | .
TGCAGCTTTCACCGGGGGCAGTACGGTGAAGCTTTCTTT | CSFHRGQYGEAFF | . | TRBJ1-1 | TRBV29-1 | few
TGTGCCAGCAGCAGCCGGACAGGGGGGGGAGAGACCCAGTACTTC | CASSSRTGGGETQYF | TRBD1 | TRBJ2-5 | TRBV5-4 | few
TGTGCCAGCAGCACCGAGAGAACCGGGGAGCTGTTTTTT | CASSTERTGELFF | . | TRBJ2-2 | TRBV7-2 | many
TGTGCCAGTCAGGGGATGGGCAATCAGCCCCAGCATTTT | CASQGMGNQPQHF | . | TRBJ1-5 | TRBV19 | .
TGCAGCGCCGGGGACAGGGACATTCCCTCTGGAAACACCATATATTTT | CSAGDRDIPSGNTIYF | TRBD1 | TRBJ1-3 | TRBV29-1 | many
TGTGCCAGCAGCTCACCGACCACAGGGCGCGGTAACTATGGCTACACCTTC | CASSSPTTGRGNYGYTF | . | TRBJ1-2 | TRBV7-2 | .
TGTGCCAGCAGCTTAAAGGCGGGCAGGGGGATTTTCTCTGAAGCTTTCTTT | CASSLKAGRGIFSEAFF | TRBD1 | TRBJ1-1 | TRBV7-6 | many
TGCGCCAGCAGCCAAGATCACAGGGCGGGTGAGCAGTTCTTC | CASSQDHRAGEQFF | . | TRBJ2-1 | TRBV4-3 | many
TGCGCCAGCAGCTTGGGGGACAGGGGCGAGACCCAGTACTTC | CASSLGDRGETQYF | TRBD1 | TRBJ2-5 | TRBV5-1 | few
TGTGCCAGCAGCGACATATATCAGACAGTGACCCAGTACTTC | CASSDIYQTVTQYF | . | TRBJ2-5 | TRBV11-1 | many
TGCAGCGTTGACAGGGGGATTAATGAAGCTTTCTTT | CSVDRGINEAFF | TRBD1 | TRBJ1-1 | TRBV29-1 | many
TGTGCTAGTGGTTTGGGAAGCACAGATACGCAGTATTTT | CASGLGSTDTQYF | . | TRBJ2-3 | TRBV12-5 | many
TGTGCCAGCTCACCCGGGACAGTCTCTGGAAACACCATATATTTT | CASSPGTVSGNTIYF | TRBD1 | TRBJ1-3 | TRBV18 | few
TGTGCCATCAGTCCCGACAGGGGGGGCAATCAGCCCCAGCATTTT | CAISPDRGGNQPQHF | TRBD1 | TRBJ1-5 | TRBV10-3 | .